This T cell receptor beta chain appears in the sequencing data of a study of blood T cell repertoires in COVID-19. In the study overall: The United States, Italy and Spain supplied acute and convalescent COVID-19 samples. Sample material is recorded as cDNA or gDNA derived from T cells, B-cell-depleted T cells, or PBMCs.

Trimming removed 2 bases at V and 5 bases at J, with 13 bases between. This CDR3 is 15 amino acids long. Germline V lookup: CDR1 SGHAT, CDR2 FQNNGV. Source study methods: By means of reference gene primer amplification, nucleated cell counts were estimated. Sequencing used immunoSEQ multiplex PCR; TCRdb keeps in-frame clones, though not all of them. The V and J calls and clone size are taken from that table; D and trimming were inferred from the DNA. Seen here are under 300,000 clones, 82% observed once, and the top ten hold 9.5% to 15%. The sequencing input was peripheral blood. The genes are TRBV11-2 and TRBJ2-1; D possibly corresponds to TRBD1 (7 bases). The clonotype originates from a woman aged 55-69 years with active or convalescent COVID-19. The CDR3 loop is CASSLLRGDNNEQFF. The CDR3 DNA follows: TGTGCCAGCAGCTTACTCAGGGGGGATAACAATGAGCAGTTCTTC.